This is a list of T cell receptor beta chains from one sample in a study of vaccination and CD4 T cells after COVID-19. For these TCRs, the target antigens are not known. TCRdb re-analysed the PCR reads in MiXCR, keeping a single row per CDR3 protein. The top ten hold 9% of the sample, which has 20,000 to 25,000 distinct CDR3 sequences, 40% to 50% seen once. Sequenced: CD4+ T cells from blood, cultured in vitro. The receptor source for this set is a human donor who had recovered from COVID-19. Each CDR3 is given with its conserved first and last residue. Size tells how often a clone was seen (once, few, many) or the class of an expanded clone, and some rows leave it out.

clone size,V gene,CDR3 protein
-,TRBV20-1,CSARVDPGVREQYF
few,TRBV20-1,CSASIQGFTYEQYF
-,TRBV12-3/TRBV12-4,CASSNGRGRNYGYTF
-,TRBV27,CASSSHGSYEQYF
-,TRBV6-1,CASSKPRTGNVSPLHF
-,TRBV20-1,CSARDQPAKSKLGEQYF
-,TRBV12-3/TRBV12-4,CASSPSTALEQYF
few,TRBV7-9,CASSSDDNTDTQYF
once,TRBV24-1,CATRETGGEYNEQFF
-,TRBV12-3/TRBV12-4,CASSWGGNDGGNTIYF
-,TRBV20-1,CSATLSWRRHNEQFF
medium-sized,TRBV6-1,CASSGRQGYSYEQYF
-,TRBV12-3/TRBV12-4,CASSFQESNTEAFF
-,TRBV12-3/TRBV12-4,CASSFGGRANYGYTF
-,TRBV12-3/TRBV12-4,CASSFSATTIPYEQYF
few,TRBV19,CASRGQATYGYTF
-,TRBV11-3,CASSFGTGGYNEQFF
-,TRBV6-5,CASSYKGVQYF
-,TRBV6-1,CASSPSLALSSYNEQFF
-,TRBV5-1,CASSSGDNQPQHF
-,TRBV5-4,CASSLALPVETQYF